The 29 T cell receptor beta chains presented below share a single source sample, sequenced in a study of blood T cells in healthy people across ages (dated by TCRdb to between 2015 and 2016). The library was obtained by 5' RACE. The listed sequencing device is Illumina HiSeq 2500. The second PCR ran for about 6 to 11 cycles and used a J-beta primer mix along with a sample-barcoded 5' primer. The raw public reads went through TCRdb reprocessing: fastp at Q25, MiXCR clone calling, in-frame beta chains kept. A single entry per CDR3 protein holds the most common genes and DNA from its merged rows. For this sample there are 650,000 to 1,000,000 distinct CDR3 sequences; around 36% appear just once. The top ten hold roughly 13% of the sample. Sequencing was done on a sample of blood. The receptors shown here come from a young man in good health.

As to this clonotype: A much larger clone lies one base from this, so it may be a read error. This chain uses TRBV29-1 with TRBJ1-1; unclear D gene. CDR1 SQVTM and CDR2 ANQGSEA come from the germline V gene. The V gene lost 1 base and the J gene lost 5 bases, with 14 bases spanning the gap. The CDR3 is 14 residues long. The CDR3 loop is CSVEVNSGGTEAFF. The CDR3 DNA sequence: TGCAGCGTTGAAGTCAATTCCGGCGGGACTGAAGCTTTCTTT.

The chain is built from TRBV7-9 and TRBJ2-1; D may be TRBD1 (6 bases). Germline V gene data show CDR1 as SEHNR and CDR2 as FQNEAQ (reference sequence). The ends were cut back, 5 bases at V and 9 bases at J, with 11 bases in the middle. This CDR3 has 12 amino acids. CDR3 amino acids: CASSPTGSEQFF. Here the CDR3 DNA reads TGTGCCAGCAGCCCAACAGGGAGTGAGCAGTTCTTC.

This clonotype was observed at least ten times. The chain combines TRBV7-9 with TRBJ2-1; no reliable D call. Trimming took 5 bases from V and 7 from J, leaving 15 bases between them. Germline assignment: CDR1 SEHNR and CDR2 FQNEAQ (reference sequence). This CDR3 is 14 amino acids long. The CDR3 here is CASSRPNYGNEQFF. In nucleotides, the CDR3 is TGTGCCAGCAGCCGTCCGAACTATGGTAATGAGCAGTTCTTC.

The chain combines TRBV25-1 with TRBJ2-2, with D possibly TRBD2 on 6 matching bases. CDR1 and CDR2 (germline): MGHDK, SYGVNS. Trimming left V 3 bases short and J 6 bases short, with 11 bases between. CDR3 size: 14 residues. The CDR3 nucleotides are TGTGCCAGCAGTGAGCGGGAAGGGGCCGGGGAGCTGTTTTTT. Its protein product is CASSEREGAGELFF.

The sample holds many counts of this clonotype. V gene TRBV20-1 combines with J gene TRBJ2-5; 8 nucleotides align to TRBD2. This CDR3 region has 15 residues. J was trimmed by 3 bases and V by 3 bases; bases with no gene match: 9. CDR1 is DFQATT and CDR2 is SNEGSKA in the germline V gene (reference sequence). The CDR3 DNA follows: TGCAGTGCTAGGGCGTCGGGGGGGATAGAAGAGACCCAGTACTTC. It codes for CSARASGGIEETQYF.

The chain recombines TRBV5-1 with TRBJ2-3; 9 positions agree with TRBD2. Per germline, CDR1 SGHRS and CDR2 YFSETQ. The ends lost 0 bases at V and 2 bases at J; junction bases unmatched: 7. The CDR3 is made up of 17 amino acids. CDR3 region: CASSLEGAGGNTDTQYF. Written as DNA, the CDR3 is TGCGCCAGCAGCTTGGAGGGAGCGGGGGGCAACACAGATACGCAGTATTTT.

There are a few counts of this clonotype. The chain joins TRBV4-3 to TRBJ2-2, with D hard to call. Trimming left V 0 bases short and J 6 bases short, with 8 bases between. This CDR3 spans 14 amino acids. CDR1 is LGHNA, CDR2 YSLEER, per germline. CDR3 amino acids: CASSQDRLAGELFF. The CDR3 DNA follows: TGCGCCAGCAGCCAAGATCGGTTGGCCGGGGAGCTGTTTTTT.

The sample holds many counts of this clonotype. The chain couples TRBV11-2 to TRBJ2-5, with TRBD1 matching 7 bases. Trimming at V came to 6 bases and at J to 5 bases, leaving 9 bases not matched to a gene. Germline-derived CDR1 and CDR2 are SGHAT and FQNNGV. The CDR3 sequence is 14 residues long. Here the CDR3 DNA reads TGTGCCAGCAGACCAAAGACAGGGTGGGAGACCCAGTACTTC. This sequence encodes CASRPKTGWETQYF.

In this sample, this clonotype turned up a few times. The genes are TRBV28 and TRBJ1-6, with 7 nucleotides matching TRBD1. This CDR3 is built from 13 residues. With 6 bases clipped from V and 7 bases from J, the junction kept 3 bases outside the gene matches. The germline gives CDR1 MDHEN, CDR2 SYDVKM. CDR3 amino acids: CASRGQRNSPLHF. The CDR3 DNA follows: TGTGCCAGCAGGGGACAGCGAAATTCACCCCTCCACTTT.

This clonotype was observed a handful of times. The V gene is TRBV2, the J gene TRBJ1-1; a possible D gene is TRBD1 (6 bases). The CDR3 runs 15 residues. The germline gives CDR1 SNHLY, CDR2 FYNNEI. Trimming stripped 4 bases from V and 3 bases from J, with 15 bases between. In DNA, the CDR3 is TGTGCCAGCAGTGTCACAGGGACATATGACACTGAAGCTTTCTTT. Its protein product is CASSVTGTYDTEAFF.

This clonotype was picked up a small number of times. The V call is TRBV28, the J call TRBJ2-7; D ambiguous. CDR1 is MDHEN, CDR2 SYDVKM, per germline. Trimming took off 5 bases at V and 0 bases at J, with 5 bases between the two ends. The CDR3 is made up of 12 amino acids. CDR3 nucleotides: TGTGCCAGCAGTGCCAACTCCTACGAGCAGTACTTC. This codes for CASSANSYEQYF.

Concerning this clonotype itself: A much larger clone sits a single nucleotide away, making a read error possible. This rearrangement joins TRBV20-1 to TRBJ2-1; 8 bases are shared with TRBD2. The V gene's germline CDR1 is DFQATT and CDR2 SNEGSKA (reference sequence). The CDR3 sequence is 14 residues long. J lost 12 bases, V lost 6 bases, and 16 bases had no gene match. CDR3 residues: CSANTRGVVYGQFF. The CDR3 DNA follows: TGCAGTGCGAATACGCGGGGGGTGGTCTATGGGCAGTTCTTC.

The DNA for the CDR3 is TGTGCCAGCAGTGAGGGGGACAGCATCTCCTACGAGCAGTACTTC. It yields the protein CASSEGDSISYEQYF. This chain links TRBV2 with TRBJ2-7, with 7 bases fitting TRBD1. Germline V gene sequence: CDR1 SNHLY, CDR2 FYNNEI. The CDR3 runs 15 residues. J gave up 0 bases and V 3 bases, and 5 bases lay outside the gene matches.

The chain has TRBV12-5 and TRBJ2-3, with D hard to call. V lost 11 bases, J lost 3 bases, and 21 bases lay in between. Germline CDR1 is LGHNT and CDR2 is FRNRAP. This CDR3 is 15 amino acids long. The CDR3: CAGLKGDGWTDTQYF. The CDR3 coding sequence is TGTGCTGGCCTGAAGGGCGATGGTTGGACAGATACGCAGTATTTT.

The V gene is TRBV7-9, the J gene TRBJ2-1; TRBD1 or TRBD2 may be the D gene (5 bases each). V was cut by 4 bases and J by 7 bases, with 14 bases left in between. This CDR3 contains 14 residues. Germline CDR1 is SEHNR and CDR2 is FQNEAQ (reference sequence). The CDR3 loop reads CASSYTGTSNEQFF. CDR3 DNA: TGTGCCAGCAGCTATACCGGGACGTCGAATGAGCAGTTCTTC.

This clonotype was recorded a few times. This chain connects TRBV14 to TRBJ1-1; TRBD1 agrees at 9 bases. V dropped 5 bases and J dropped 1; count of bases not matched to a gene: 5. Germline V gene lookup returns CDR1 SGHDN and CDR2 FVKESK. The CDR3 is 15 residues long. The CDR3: CASSRRTGANTEAFF. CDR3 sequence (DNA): TGTGCCAGCAGCAGACGGACAGGGGCGAACACTGAAGCTTTCTTT.

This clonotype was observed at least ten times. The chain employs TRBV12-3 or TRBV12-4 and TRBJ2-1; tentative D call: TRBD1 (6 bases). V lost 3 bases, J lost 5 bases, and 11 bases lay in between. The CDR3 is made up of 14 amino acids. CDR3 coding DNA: TGTGCCAGCAGTTTCCCCGACAGGAACAATGAGCAGTTCTTC. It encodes CASSFPDRNNEQFF.

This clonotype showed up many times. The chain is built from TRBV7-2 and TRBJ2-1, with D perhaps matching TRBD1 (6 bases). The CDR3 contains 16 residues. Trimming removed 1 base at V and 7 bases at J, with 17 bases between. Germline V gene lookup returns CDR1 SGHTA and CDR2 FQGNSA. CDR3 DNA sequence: TGTGCCAGCAGCTTAGATACAGGGACGGAAGGGAATGAGCAGTTCTTC. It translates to CASSLDTGTEGNEQFF.

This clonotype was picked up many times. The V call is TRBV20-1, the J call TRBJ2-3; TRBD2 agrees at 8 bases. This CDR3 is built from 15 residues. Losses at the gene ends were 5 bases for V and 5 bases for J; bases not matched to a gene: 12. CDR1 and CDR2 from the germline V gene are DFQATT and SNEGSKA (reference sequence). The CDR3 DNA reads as TGCAGTGCTGCCCTCATAGCGGGGACGGAAGATACGCAGTATTTT. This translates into CSAALIAGTEDTQYF.

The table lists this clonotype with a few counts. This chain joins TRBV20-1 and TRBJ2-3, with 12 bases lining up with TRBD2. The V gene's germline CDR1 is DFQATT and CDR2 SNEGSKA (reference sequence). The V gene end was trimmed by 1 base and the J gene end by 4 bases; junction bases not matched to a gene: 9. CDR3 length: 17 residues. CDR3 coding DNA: TGCAGTGCTAGAGCCGACCCGGGACTAGCGGGCGCAGATACGCAGTATTTT. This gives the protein CSARADPGLAGADTQYF.

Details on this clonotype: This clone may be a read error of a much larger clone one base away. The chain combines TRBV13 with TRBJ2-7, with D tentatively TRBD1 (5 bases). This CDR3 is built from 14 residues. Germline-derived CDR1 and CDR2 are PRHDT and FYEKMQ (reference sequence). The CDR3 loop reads CASSVGAALGEQYF. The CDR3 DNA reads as TGTGCCAGCAGCGTAGGGGCAGCTCTTGGCGAGCAGTACTTC. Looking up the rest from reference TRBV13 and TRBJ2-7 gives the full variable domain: AAGVIQSPRHLIKEKRETATLKCYPIPRHDTVYWYQQGPGQDPQFLISFYEKMQSDKGSIPDRFSAQQFSDYHSELNMSSLELGDSALYFCASSVGAALGEQYFGPGTRLTVT.

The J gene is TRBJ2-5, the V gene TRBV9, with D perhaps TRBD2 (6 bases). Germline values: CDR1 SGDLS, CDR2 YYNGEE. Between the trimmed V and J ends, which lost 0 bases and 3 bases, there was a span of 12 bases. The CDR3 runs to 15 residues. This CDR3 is CASSVGAGGKETQYF. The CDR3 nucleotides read TGTGCCAGCAGCGTAGGAGCTGGCGGGAAAGAGACCCAGTACTTC. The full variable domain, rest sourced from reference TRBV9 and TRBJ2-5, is DSGVTQTPKHLITATGQRVTLRCSPRSGDLSVYWYQQSLDQGLQFLIQYYNGEERAKGNILERFSAQQFPDLHSELNLSSLELGDSALYFCASSVGAGGKETQYFGPGTRLLVL.

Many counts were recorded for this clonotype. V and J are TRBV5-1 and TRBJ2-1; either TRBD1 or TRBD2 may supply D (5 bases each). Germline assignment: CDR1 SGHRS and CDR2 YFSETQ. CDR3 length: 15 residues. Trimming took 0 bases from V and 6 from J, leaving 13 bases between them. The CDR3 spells CASSLAGADRNEQFF. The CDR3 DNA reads TGCGCCAGCAGCTTGGCCGGGGCCGACCGCAATGAGCAGTTCTTC.

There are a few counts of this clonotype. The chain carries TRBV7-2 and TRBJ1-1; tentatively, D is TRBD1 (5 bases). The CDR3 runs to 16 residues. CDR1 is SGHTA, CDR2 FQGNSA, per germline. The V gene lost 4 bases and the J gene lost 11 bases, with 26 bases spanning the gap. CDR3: CASSSQSGSFSGEAFF. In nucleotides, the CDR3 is TGTGCCAGCAGCTCCCAATCAGGGTCCTTTTCTGGGGAGGCTTTCTTT.

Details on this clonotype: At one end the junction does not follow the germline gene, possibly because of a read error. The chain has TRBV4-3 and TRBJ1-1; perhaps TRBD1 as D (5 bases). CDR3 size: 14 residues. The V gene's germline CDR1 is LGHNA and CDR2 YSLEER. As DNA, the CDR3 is TGCGCCAGCGGCCAAGCAGGGAGGCACACTGAAGCTTTCTTT. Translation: CASGQAGRHTEAFF.

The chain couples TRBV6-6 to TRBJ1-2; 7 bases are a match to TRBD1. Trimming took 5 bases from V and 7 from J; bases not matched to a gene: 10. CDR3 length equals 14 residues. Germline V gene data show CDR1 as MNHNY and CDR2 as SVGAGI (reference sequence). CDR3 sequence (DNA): TGTGCCAGCAGTGCAACTCCTGACAGGGCTGGCTACACCTTC. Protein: CASSATPDRAGYTF.

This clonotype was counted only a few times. The CDR3 DNA reads TGTGCCAGCAGCTTAGGACAGGGACTTCTCGAGACCCAGTACTTC. Amino acid sequence: CASSLGQGLLETQYF. The gene calls are TRBV5-5 and TRBJ2-5, with 8 bases fitting TRBD1. CDR1 SGHKS and CDR2 YYEKEE come from the germline V gene (reference sequence). V shed 2 bases, J shed 5 bases, and the junction held 8 bases outside the gene matches. This CDR3 is built from 15 residues.

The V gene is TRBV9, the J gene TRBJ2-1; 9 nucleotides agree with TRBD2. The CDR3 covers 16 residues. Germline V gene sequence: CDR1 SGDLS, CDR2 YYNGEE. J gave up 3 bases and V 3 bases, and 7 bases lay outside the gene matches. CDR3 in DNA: TGTGCCAGCAGCGGTACCGCGGGGGGGAACTACAATGAGCAGTTCTTC. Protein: CASSGTAGGNYNEQFF.

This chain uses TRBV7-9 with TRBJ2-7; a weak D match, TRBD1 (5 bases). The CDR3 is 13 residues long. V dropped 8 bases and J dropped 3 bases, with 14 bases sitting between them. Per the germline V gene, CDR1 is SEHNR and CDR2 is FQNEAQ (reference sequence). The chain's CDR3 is CASDLRGSYEQYF. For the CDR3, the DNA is TGTGCCAGCGACTTAAGGGGAAGCTACGAGCAGTACTTC. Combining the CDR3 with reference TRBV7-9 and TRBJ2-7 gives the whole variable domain DTGVSQNPRHKITKRGQNVTFRCDPISEHNRLYWYRQTLGQGPEFLTYFQNEAQLEKSRLLSDRFSAERPKGSFSTLEIQRTEQGDSAMYLCASDLRGSYEQYFGPGTRLTVT.